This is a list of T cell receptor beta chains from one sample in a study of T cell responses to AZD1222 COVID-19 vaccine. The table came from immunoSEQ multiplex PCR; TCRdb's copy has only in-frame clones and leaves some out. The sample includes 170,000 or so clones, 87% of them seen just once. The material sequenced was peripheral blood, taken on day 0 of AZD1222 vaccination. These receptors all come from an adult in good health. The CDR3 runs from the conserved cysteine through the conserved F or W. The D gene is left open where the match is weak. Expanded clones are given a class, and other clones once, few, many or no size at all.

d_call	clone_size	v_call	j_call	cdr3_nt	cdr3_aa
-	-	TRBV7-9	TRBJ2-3	TGTGCCAGCAGCGTATTGGCGGACACGCAGTATTTT	CASSVLADTQYF
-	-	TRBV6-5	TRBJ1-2	TGTGCCAGCAGGGACTTTAGTGCCTATGGCTACACCTTC	CASRDFSAYGYTF
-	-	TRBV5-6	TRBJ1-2	TGTGCCAGCAGCTTGACCCCGGCGGGCGGCTATGGCTACACCTTC	CASSLTPAGGYGYTF
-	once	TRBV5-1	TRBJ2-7	TGCGCCAGCAGCTTGGCCGCTCGAGAGGGGGCCTACGAGCAGTACTTC	CASSLAAREGAYEQYF
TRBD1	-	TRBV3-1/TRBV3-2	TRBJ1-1	TGTGCCAGCAGCCCCCCGGACTATCGACAGGGAGGACGTAGTGGAGCTTTCTTT	CASSPPDYRQGGRSGAFF
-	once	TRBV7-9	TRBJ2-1	TGTGCCAGCAGCTCCCCGATTTATGAGCAGTTCTTC	CASSSPIYEQFF
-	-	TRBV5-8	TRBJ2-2	TGTGCCAGCAGCCCGCATGTGGGGGTGGCCACCGGGGAGCTGTTTTTT	CASSPHVGVATGELFF
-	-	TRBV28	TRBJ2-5	TGTGCCAGCAGTTTATATGCGGGACACCAAGAGACCCAGTACTTC	CASSLYAGHQETQYF
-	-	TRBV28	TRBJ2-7	TGTGCCAGCAGTTTAAGACTCGGCAGTACCTACGAGCAGTACTTC	CASSLRLGSTYEQYF
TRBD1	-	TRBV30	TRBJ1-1	TGTGCCTGGAGTGCGGACAGGGGGCTCCCGGTGCCCCTAGCTGAAGCTTTCTTT	CAWSADRGLPVPLAEAFF
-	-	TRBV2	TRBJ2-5	TGTGCCAGCAGGTTTCAGGAAAGTGGGACCCAGTACTTC	CASRFQESGTQYF